This T cell receptor beta chain appears in the sequencing data of a study of blood T cell repertoires in COVID-19. Background on the study: From T cells, B-cell-depleted T cells, or PBMCs came the material, which was cDNA or gDNA.

Original handling: Reference gene primer amplification in the assay estimated nucleated cell counts. The repertoire was sequenced with immunoSEQ multiplex PCR; TCRdb's copy has only in-frame clones and lacks some. From that table come the V and J calls and clone size; the DNA was used to work out D and trimming. The sample gives approximately 75,000 clones, more than 85% of which show up once; around 0.6% is in the top ten. The CDR3 length is 18 residues. The V and J ends lost 0 bases and 2 bases respectively, with 17 bases between them. Germline lookup yields CDR1 SGHAT and CDR2 FQNNGV. The sequence came from a man between 60 and 70 years old with acute or convalescent COVID-19. Sequenced sample: peripheral blood. The chain is built from TRBV11-2 and TRBJ2-1; tentatively, D is TRBD1 (6 bases). CDR3 in amino acids: CASSLDRAGTSTYNEQFF. DNA for the CDR3: TGTGCCAGCAGCTTAGACCGTGCCGGGACATCAACCTACAATGAGCAGTTCTTC.